This T cell receptor (beta chain) originates from a study of T cells after yellow fever vaccination. Germline loops: CDR1 KGHSH, CDR2 LQKENI. The CDR3 sequence is 14 residues long. V was pared by 6 bases and J by 6 bases, with 17 bases between. Overall study findings and caveats: Although the secondary response was weaker, it peaked faster, at day 5 versus 15.

Using its own MiXCR run on the 5' RACE reads, TCRdb lists one record per CDR3 protein. The sample gives more than 300,000 distinct CDR3 sequences, roughly a tenth of which show up once; 3% to 3.5% is in the top ten. This clonotype was detected only a few times. Its specificity is not known. Sequenced here: CD4+ T cells sorted from PBMCs, sampled 45 days after the yellow fever booster vaccination. The receptor's source is a man aged 18-30 years who received the YFV17D yellow fever vaccine. J is TRBJ1-1 and V is TRBV18; D remains unclear. The CDR3 nucleotides are TGTGCCAGCTCGATGGGGTTCGGGTTAGCTGAAGCTTTCTTT. It yields the protein CASSMGFGLAEAFF.